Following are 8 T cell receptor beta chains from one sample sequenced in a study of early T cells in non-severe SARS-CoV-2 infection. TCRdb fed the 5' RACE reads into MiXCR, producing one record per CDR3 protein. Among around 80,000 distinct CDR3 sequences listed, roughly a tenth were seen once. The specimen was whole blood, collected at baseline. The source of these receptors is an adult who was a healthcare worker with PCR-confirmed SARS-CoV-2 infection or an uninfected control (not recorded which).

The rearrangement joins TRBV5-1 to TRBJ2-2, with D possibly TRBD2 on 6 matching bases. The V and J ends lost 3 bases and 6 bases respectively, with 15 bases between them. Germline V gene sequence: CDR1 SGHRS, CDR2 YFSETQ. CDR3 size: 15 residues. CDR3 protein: CASSSRASGAGELFF. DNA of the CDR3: TGCGCCAGCAGCTCCCGGGCCTCGGGGGCCGGGGAGCTGTTTTTT.

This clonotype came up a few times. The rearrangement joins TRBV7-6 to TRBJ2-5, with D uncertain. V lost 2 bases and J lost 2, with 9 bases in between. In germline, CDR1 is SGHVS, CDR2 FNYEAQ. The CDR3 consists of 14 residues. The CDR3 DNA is TGTGCCAGCAGCTTAAGGATAGGACAAGAGACCCAGTACTTC. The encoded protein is CASSLRIGQETQYF.

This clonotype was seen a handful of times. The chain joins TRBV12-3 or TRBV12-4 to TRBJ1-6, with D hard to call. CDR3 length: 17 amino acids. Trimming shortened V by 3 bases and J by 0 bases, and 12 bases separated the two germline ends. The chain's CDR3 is CASSFTVSSSYNSPLHF. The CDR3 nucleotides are TGTGCCAGCAGTTTTACAGTCTCCAGCTCCTATAATTCACCCCTCCACTTT.

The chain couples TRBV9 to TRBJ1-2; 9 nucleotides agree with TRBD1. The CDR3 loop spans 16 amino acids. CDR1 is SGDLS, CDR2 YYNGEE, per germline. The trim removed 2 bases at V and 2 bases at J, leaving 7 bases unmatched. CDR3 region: CASSVGTGSLNYGYTF. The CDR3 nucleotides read TGTGCCAGCAGCGTCGGGACAGGGTCACTAAACTATGGCTACACCTTC.

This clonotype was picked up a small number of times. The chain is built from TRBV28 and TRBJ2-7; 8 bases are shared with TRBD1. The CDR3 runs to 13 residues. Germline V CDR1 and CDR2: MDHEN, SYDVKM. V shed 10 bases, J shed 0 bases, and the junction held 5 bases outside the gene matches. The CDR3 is CATRGPTSYEQYF. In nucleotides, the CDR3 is TGTGCCACCAGGGGGCCAACCTCCTACGAGCAGTACTTC.

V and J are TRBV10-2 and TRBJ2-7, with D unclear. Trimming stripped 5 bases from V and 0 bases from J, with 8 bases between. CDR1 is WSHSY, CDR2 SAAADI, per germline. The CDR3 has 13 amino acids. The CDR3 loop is CASSQAASYEQYF. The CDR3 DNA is TGCGCCAGCAGTCAGGCGGCCTCCTACGAGCAGTACTTC.

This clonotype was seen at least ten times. The CDR3 sequence: CASSPVIGQSNQPQHF. CDR3 nucleotide sequence: TGTGCCAGCAGCCCGGTAATCGGACAGTCGAATCAGCCCCAGCATTTT. The gene calls are TRBV28 and TRBJ1-5, with a weak D call TRBD1 (6 bases). Per germline, CDR1 MDHEN and CDR2 SYDVKM. The V gene lost 6 bases and the J gene lost 4 bases, with 19 bases spanning the gap. The CDR3 contains 16 residues.

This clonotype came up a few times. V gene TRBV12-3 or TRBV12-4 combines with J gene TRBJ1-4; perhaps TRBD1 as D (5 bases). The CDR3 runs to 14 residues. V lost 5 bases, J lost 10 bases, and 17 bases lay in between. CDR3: CASSGDSGGSKLFF. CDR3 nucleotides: TGTGCCAGCAGTGGGGATTCGGGGGGTTCAAAACTGTTTTTT.